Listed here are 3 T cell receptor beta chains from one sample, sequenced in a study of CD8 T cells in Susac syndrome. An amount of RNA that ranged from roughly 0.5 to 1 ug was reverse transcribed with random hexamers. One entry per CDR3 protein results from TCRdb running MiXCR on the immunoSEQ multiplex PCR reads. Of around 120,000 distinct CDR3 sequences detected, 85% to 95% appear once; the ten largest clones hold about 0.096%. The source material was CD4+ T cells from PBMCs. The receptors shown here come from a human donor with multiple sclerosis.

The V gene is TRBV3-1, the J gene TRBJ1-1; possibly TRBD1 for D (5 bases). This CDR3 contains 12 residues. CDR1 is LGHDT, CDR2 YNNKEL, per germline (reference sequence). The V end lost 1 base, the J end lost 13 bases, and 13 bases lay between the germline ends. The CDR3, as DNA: TGTGCCAGCAGCCAAGGGGGCAGGGTCGGTTTCTTT. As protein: CASSQGGRVGFF.

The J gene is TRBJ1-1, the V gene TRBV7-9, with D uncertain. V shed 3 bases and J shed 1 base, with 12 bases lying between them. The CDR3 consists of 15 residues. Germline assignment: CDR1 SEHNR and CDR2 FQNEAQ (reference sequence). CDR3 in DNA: TGTGCCAGCAGCTTGTTGTTTGGTGGGAACACTGAAGCTTTCTTT. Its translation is CASSLLFGGNTEAFF.

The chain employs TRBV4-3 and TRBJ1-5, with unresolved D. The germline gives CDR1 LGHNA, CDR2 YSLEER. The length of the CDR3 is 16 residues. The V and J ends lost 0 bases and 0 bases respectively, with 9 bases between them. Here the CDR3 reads CASSQELGLSNQPQHF. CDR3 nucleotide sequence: TGCGCCAGCAGCCAAGAACTAGGACTTAGCAATCAGCCCCAGCATTTT.